The rows below give T cell receptor beta chains drawn from one sample of a study of cytomegalovirus exposure and HLA in healthy donors. TCRdb keeps only in-frame clones here, not all; method: immunoSEQ multiplex PCR. The data hold 160,000 or so clones, with 75% to 80% observed a single time. The sample consisted of PBMCs. The receptors were gathered from a man aged 35-49 years in good health and CMV-seropositive. Each CDR3 is given with its conserved first and last residue. Each record gives: J gene, D gene, V gene, clone size, CDR3 DNA, CDR3 protein. The D gene is left open where the match is weak. The size entry is marked missing in some rows and otherwise reads once, few, many or a size class.

>TRBJ1-4|TRBD1|TRBV2|.
TGTGCCAGCAGTTCCCGGGCGGGACAGGGTACAACTAATGAAAAACTGTTTTTT
CASSSRAGQGTTNEKLFF
>TRBJ2-3|.|TRBV7-7|.
TGTGCTAGCAGCTTAGTCGCGGGGGATACGCAGTATTTT
CASSLVAGDTQYF
>TRBJ1-5|.|TRBV11-2|once
TGTGCCAGCAGCTTAGGACGGGAGGACTCCTGGTATAGCAATCAGCCCCAGCATTTT
CASSLGREDSWYSNQPQHF
>TRBJ2-7|TRBD1|TRBV6-1|few
TGTGCCAGCAGCCCGGGACAGATCTACGAGCAGTACTTC
CASSPGQIYEQYF
>TRBJ2-2|.|TRBV11-3|.
TGTGCCAGCAGCTTCTTGGGCGTGAACACCGGGGAGCTGTTTTTT
CASSFLGVNTGELFF
>TRBJ2-1|.|TRBV5-6|.
TGTGCCAGCAGCGGTGCGGGGGCAGGCTACTACAATGAGCAGTTCTTC
CASSGAGAGYYNEQFF
>TRBJ2-7|.|TRBV10-3|.
TGTGCCATCAGCCCTGAGCGGAGTGGGGACGAGCAGTACTTC
CAISPERSGDEQYF
>TRBJ2-7|.|TRBV13|.
TGTGCCAGCAGCTTAGGTGAAGGCCAGGAATTCTACGAGCAGTACTTC
CASSLGEGQEFYEQYF
>TRBJ2-7|.|TRBV11-2|.
TGTGCCAGCAGCTTAGTACCCAGGGGAGCCGAGCAGTACTTC
CASSLVPRGAEQYF
>TRBJ2-1|TRBD2|TRBV19|once
TGTGCCAGTTCCAGCCCAAATAGCGGGAAAAGGAATGAGCAGTTCTTC
CASSSPNSGKRNEQFF
>TRBJ2-5|.|TRBV9|once
TGTGCCAGCAGCCAAAGCCAGGAAGAGACCCAGTACTTC
CASSQSQEETQYF
>TRBJ1-3|.|TRBV5-1|once
TGCGCCAGCAGACAGTCGGGACTGGACTCTGGAAACACCATATATTTT
CASRQSGLDSGNTIYF
>TRBJ2-1|TRBD1|TRBV7-9|.
TGTGCCAGCAGCCCTGGAACAGGGGGCAATGAGCAGTTCTTC
CASSPGTGGNEQFF
>TRBJ1-2|.|TRBV28|.
TGTGCCAGCACCAAAGGGGCCAGGGACTATGGCTACACCTTC
CASTKGARDYGYTF
>TRBJ1-1|.|TRBV12-2|.
TGTGCAAGTCGCTTAGGATCTGCGACTGAAGCTTTCTTT
CASRLGSATEAFF
>TRBJ2-4|.|TRBV30|.
TGTGCCTGGAGTACCGGGGCCAAAAACATTCAGTACTTC
CAWSTGAKNIQYF
>TRBJ2-7|TRBD1|TRBV18|few
TGTGCCAGCTCACCACCGGGACAGGGTCCACGCGAGCAGTACTTC
CASSPPGQGPREQYF
>TRBJ2-7|.|TRBV27|.
TGTGCCAGCAGTTCCTTGGACAGAGTAGAGCAGTACTTC
CASSSLDRVEQYF
>TRBJ2-3|TRBD1|TRBV5-1|.
TGCGCCAGCAGCTCAACTACAGGGGCCCCAAGCACAGATACGCAGTATTTT
CASSSTTGAPSTDTQYF
>TRBJ2-1|TRBD2|TRBV5-1|.
TGCGCCAGCAGCTCCATATCTAGCGGGATTCTCGGCAATGAGCAGTTCTTC
CASSSISSGILGNEQFF
>TRBJ2-1|.|TRBV11-2|.
TGTGCCAGCACCCGCCGAGGGAGTACTGAGCAGTTCTTC
CASTRRGSTEQFF
>TRBJ2-3|.|TRBV2|.
TGTGCCAGCAGTGAAAAAAACCAGGGGGGTCGCGATACGCAGTATTTT
CASSEKNQGGRDTQYF
>TRBJ2-7|.|TRBV10-3|.
TGTGCCATCAGTGAGCACGGGTCCTACGAGCAGTACTTC
CAISEHGSYEQYF
>TRBJ2-5|.|TRBV7-9|.
TGTGCCAGCAGCTTCGGTCAGGGGCAAGAGACCCAGTACTTC
CASSFGQGQETQYF
>TRBJ2-1|TRBD1|TRBV7-8|.
TGTGCCAGCAGCTACTTTCAACAGGGGGCGACTAACAATGAGCAGTTCTTC
CASSYFQQGATNNEQFF
>TRBJ1-4|.|TRBV7-8|.
TGTGCCAGCAGCTTAGACCCAGGGGTAGACGAAAAACTGTTTTTT
CASSLDPGVDEKLFF
>TRBJ2-3|.|TRBV4-2|.
TGTGCCAGCAGCCAAGAAACAGGGTATCAAGATACGCAGTATTTT
CASSQETGYQDTQYF
>TRBJ2-2|TRBD1|TRBV5-1|once
TGCGCCAGCAGCTCCAGGGGGACCGGGGAGCTGTTTTTT
CASSSRGTGELFF
>TRBJ2-7|TRBD1|TRBV6-1|once
TGTGCCAGCAGTGTACAGGGGGCGTATGACGAGCAGTACTTC
CASSVQGAYDEQYF
>TRBJ1-1|TRBD1|TRBV10-3|few
TGTGCCATCAGTGACAACAGGGGTAATGGGAACACTGAAGCTTTCTTT
CAISDNRGNGNTEAFF
>TRBJ1-4|TRBD1|TRBV29-1|once
TGCAGCGTTGCGGGACAGGGCTCGGGTAATGAAAAACTGTTTTTT
CSVAGQGSGNEKLFF
>TRBJ2-1|TRBD2|TRBV19|.
TGTGCCAGTAGTAACGGACTAGCGGGAGGGAATGAGCAGTTCTTC
CASSNGLAGGNEQFF
>TRBJ1-5|TRBD1|TRBV9|.
TGTGCCAGCAGCGTAGAGGGACAGGGGGCACAGGGGGATCAGCCCCAGCATTTT
CASSVEGQGAQGDQPQHF
>TRBJ2-5|TRBD2|TRBV2|.
TGTGCCAGCAGTGACCGACTAGCGGGAGGCCGACCGGAGACCCAGTACTTC
CASSDRLAGGRPETQYF
>TRBJ2-5|TRBD1|TRBV5-5|.
TGTGCCAGCAGCTCCCGAGGGGGCGAAGCGACCCAGTACTTC
CASSSRGGEATQYF
>TRBJ1-4|.|TRBV5-1|.
TGCGCCAGCTGTCGGGACGGAGGGGCCGCTACTAATGAAAAACTGTTTTTT
CASCRDGGAATNEKLFF
>TRBJ2-2|TRBD1|TRBV5-6|.
TGTGCCAGCAGCTTGGGAGGTGGCAGGGGGACCGGGGAGCTGTTTTTT
CASSLGGGRGTGELFF